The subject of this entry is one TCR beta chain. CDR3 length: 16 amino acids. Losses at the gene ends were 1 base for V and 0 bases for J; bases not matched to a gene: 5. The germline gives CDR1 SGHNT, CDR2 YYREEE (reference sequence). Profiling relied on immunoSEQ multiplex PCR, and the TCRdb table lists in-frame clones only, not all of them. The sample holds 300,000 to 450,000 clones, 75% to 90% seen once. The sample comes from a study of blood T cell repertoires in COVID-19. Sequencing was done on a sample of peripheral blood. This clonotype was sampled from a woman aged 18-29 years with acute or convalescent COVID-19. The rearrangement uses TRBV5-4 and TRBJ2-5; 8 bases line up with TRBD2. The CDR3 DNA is TGTGCCAGCAGCTTGCAAGTAGCGGGGCACCAAGAGACCCAGTACTTC. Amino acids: CASSLQVAGHQETQYF. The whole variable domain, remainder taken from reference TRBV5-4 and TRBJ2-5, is ETGVTQSPTHLIKTRGQQVTLRCSSQSGHNTVSWYQQALGQGPQFIFQYYREEENGRGNFPPRFSGLQFPNYSSELNVNALELDDSALYLCASSLQVAGHQETQYFGPGTRLLVL.